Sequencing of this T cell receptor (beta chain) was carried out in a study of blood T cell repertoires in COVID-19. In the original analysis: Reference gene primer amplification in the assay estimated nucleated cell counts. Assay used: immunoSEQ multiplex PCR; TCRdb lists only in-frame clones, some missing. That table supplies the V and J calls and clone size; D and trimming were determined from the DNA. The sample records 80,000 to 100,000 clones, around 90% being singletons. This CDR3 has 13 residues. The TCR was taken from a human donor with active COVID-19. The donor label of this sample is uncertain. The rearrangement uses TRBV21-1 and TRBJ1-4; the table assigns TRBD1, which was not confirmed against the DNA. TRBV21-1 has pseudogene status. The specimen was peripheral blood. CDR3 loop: CASRTGGDEKLFF. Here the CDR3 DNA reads TGTGCCAGCAGGACAGGGGGCGACGAAAAACTGTTTTTT.